This entry concerns a single T cell receptor beta chain. Its antigen remains unidentified. This CDR3 contains 14 residues. Germline CDR1 is MNHEY and CDR2 is SVGAGI. V shed 6 bases and J shed 3 bases, with 13 bases lying between them. Patients with autoimmune history or systemic immunosuppression were excluded. These data originate in a study of OX40 agonist ivuxolimab in advanced cancers. About the research overall: Patients in dose escalation had liver, melanoma, kidney or head and neck cancers. Findings and limits, study-wide: CD8+ T cells averaged more expanded clones than CD4+.

Some clones are missing from TCRdb's copy, which holds only in-frame ones; the method was immunoSEQ multiplex PCR. The sample contains about 68,000 clones, more than 65% of which appear only once. The rearrangement joins TRBV6-5 to TRBJ2-3, with D maybe TRBD1 (7 bases). Source: CD4+ or CD8+ T cells sorted from blood, taken in a trial of the OX40 agonist ivuxolimab. This TCR came from an adult with an advanced solid tumor such as melanoma, head and neck, liver or kidney cancer. The CDR3 is CASSQGGRTDTQYF. CDR3 nucleotide sequence: TGTGCCAGCAGCCAGGGGGGTCGGACAGATACGCAGTATTTT.